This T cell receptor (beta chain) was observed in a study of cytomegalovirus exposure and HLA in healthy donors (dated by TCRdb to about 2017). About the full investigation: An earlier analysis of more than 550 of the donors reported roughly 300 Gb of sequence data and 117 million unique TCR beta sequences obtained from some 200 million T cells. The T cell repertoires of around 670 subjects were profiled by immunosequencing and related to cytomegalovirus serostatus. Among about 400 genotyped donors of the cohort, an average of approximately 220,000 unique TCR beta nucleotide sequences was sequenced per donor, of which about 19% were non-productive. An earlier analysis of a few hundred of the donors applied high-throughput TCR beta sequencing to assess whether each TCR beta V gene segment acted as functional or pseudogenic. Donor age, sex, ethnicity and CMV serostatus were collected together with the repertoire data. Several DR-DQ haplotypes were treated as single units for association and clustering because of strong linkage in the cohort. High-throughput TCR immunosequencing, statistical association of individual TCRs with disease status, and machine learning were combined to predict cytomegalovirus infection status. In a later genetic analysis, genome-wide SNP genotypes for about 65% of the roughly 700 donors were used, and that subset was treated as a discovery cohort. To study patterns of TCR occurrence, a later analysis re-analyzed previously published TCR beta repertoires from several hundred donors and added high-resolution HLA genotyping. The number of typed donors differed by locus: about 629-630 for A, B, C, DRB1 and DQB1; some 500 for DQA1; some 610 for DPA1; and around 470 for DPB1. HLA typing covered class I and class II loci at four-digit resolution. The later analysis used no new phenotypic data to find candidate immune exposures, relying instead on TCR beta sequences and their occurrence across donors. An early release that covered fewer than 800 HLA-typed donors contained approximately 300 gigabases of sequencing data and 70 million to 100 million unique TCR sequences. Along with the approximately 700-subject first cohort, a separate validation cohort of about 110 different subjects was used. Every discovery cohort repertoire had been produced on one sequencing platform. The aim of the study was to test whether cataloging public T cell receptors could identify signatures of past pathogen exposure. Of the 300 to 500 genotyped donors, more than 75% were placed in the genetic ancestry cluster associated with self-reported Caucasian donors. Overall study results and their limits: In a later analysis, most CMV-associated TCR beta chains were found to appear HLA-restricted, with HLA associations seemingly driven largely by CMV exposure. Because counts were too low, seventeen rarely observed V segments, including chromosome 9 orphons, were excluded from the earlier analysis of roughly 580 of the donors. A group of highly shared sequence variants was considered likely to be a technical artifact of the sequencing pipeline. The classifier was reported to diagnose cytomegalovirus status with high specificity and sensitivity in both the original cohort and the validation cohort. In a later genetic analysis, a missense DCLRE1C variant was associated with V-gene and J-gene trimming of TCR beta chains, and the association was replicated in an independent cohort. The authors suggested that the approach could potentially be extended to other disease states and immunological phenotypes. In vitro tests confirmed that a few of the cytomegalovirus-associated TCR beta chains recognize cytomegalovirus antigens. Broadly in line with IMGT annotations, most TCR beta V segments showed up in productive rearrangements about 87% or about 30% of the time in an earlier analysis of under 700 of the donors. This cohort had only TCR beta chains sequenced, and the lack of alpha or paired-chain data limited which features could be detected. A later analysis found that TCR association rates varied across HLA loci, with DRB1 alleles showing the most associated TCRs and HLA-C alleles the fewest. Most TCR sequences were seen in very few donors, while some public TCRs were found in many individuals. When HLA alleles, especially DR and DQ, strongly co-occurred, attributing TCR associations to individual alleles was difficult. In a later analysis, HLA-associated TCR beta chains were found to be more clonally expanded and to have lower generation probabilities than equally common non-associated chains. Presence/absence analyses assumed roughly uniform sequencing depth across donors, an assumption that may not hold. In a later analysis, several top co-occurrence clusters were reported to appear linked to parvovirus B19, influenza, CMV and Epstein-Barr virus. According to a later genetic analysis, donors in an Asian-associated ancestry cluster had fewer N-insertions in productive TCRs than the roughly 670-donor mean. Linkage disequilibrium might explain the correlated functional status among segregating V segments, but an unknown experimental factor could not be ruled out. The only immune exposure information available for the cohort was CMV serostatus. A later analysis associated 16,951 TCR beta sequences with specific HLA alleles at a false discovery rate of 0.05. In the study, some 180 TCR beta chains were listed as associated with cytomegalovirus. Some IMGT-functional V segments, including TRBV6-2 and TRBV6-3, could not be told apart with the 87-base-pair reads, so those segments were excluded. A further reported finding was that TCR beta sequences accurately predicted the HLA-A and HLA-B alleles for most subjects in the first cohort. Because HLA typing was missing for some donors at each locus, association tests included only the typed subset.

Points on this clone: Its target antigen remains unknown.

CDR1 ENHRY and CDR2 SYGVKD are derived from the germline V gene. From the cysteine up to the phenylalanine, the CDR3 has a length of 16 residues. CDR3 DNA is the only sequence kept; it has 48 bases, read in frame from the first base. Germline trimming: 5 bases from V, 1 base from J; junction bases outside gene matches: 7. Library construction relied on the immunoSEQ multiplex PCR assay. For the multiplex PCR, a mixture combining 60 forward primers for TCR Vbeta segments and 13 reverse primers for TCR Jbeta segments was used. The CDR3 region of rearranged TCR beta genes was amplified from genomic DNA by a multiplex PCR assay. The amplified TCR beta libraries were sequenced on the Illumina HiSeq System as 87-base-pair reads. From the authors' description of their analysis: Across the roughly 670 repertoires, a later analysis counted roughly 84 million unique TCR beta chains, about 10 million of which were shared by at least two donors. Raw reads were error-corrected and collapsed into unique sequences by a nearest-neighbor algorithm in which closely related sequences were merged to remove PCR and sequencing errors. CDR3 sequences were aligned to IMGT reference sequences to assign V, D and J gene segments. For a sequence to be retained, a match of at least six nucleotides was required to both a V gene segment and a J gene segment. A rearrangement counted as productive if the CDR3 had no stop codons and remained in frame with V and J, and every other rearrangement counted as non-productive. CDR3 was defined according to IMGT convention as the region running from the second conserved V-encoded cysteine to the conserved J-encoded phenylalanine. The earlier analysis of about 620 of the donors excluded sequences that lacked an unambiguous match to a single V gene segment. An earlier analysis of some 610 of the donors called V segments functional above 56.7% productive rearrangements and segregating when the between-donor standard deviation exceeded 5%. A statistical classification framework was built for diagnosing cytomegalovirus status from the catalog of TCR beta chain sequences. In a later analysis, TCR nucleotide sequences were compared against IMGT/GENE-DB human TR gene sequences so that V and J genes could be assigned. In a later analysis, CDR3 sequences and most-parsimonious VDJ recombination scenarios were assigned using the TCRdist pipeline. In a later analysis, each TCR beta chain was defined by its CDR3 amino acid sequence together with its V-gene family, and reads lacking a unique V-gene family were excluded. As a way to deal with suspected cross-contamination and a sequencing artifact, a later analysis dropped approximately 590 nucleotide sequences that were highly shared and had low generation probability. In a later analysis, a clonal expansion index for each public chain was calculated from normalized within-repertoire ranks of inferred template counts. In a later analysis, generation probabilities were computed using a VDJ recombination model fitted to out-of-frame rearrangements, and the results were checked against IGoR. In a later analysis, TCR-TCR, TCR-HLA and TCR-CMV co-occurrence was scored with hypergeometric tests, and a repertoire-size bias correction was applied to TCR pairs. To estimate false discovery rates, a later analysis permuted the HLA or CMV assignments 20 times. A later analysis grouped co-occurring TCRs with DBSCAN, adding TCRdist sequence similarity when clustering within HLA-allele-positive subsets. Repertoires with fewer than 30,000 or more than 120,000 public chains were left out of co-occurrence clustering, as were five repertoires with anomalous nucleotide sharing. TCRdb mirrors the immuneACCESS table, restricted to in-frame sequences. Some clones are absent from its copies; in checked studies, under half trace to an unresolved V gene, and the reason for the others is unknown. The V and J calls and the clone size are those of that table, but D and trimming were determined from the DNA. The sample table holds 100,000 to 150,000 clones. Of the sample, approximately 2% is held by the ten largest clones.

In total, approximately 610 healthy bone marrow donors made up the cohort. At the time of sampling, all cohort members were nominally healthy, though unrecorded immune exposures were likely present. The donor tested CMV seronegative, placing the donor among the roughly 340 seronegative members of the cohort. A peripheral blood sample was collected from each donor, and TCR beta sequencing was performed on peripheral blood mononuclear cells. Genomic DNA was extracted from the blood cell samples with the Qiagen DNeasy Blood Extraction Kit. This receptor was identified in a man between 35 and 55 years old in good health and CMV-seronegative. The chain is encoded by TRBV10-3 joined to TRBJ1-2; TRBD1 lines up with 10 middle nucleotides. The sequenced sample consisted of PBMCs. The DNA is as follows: TGTGCCATCAGTCAATCCGGGACAGGGGATAACTATGGCTACACCTTC. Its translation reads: CAISQSGTGDNYGYTF.